The clone carrying this T cell receptor beta chain was seen ten or more times. Clinical Activity Scores of at least 3, NOSPECS grades of at least 4 and durations under 3 months characterized ophthalmopathy patients. Cells are PBMCs isolated from around 9.4 ml of fresh blood. These data are taken from a study of T cells in Graves' hyperthyroidism and ophthalmopathy. Using RNA transcripts as the source, TCR beta CDR3 regions were amplified. In the first-round RT-PCR of the TCR CDR3, the HTBI primer set was used. TCRdb re-analysed the multiplex PCR reads in MiXCR, keeping a single row per CDR3 protein. This table holds roughly 280,000 distinct CDR3 sequences, over 15% found once. The junction had 10 bases not matched to a gene; V was cut back by 3 bases and J by 0 bases. Germline CDR1 and CDR2: KGHSH and LQKENI. The CDR3 has 17 residues.

The TCR was taken from a woman aged 55 to 70 with Graves' ophthalmopathy. The J gene is TRBJ2-7, the V gene TRBV18; 8 positions agree with TRBD1. The sequenced sample consisted of blood. CDR3 residues: CASSPDRDRSLSYEQYF. The DNA for the CDR3 is TGTGCCAGCTCACCCGACCGGGACAGGTCACTCTCCTACGAGCAGTACTTC.